Listed here is a single TCR beta chain. These data originate in a study of T cell repertoires in cytomegalovirus infection. TCRdb processed the reads anew with MiXCR; each CDR3 protein has one entry. This table has hundreds of thousands of distinct CDR3 sequences, roughly 26% appearing once. CDR3 length equals 18 residues. Trimming at V came to 4 bases and at J to 3 bases, leaving 12 bases not matched to a gene. CDR1 is MDHEN, CDR2 SYDVKM, per germline. The TCR originated in a human donor in good health (CMV status not recorded). Some clones in this sample may be carry-over from other donors' samples. Sequencing was performed on CD8+ T cells from PBMCs. The gene calls are TRBV28 and TRBJ2-3; 11 bases align to TRBD2. This CDR3 is CASSSRLAGLSVTDTQYF. DNA for the CDR3: TGTGCCAGCAGTTCAAGACTAGCGGGGCTCTCAGTAACAGATACGCAGTATTTT. The full variable domain, in which reference TRBV28 and TRBJ2-3 provide the parts outside the CDR3, is DVKVTQSSRYLVKRTGEKVFLECVQDMDHENMFWYRQDPGLGLRLIYFSYDVKMKEKGDIPEGYSVSREKKERFSLILESASTNQTSMYLCASSSRLAGLSVTDTQYFGPGTRLTVL.